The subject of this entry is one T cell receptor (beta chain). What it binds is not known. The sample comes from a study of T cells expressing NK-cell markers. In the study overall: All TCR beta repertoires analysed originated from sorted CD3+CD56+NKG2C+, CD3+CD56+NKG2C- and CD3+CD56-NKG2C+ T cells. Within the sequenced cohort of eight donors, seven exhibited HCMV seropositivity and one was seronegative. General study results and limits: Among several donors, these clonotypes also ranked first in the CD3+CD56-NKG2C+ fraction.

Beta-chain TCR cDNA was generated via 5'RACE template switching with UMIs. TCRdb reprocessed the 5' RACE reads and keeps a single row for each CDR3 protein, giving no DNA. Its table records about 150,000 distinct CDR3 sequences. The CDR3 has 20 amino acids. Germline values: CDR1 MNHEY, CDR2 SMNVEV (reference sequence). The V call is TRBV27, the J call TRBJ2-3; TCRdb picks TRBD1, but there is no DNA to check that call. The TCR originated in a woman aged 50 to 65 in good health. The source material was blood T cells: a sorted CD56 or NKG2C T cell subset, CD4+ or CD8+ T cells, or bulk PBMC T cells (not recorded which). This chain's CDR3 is CASSPSAGTPKASSTDTQYF.